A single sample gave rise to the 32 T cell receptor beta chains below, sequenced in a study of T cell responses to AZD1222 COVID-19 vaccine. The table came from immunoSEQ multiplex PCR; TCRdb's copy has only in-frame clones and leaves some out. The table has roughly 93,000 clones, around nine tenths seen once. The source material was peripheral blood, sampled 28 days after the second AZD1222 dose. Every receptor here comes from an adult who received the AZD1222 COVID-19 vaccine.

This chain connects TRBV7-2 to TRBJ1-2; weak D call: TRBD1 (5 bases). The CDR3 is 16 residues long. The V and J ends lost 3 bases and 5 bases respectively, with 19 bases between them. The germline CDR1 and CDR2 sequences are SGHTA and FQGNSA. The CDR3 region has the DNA TGTGCCAGCAGCTTGGCAGGGTCCCAAACCCCATATGGCTACACCTTC. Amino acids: CASSLAGSQTPYGYTF.

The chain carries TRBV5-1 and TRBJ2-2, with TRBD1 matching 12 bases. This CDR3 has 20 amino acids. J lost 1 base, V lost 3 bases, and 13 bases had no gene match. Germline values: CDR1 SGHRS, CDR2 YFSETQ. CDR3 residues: CASSSIRDRGPGKNTGELFF. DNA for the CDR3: TGCGCCAGCAGCTCAATCCGGGACAGGGGGCCCGGAAAGAACACCGGGGAGCTGTTTTTT. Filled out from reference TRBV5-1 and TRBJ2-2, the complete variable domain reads KAGVTQTPRYLIKTRGQQVTLSCSPISGHRSVSWYQQTPGQGLQFLFEYFSETQRNKGNFPGRFSGRQFSNSRSEMNVSTLELGDSALYLCASSSIRDRGPGKNTGELFFGEGSRLTVL.

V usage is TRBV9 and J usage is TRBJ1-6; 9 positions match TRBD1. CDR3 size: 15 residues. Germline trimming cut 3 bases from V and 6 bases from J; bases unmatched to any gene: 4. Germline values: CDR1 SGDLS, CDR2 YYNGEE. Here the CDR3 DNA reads TGTGCCAGCAGCGCGGGACAGGGTCTTAATTCACCCCTCCACTTT. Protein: CASSAGQGLNSPLHF.

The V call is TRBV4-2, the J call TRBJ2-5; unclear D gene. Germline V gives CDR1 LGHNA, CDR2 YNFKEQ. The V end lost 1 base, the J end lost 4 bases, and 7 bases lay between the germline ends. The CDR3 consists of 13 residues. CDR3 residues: CASSQGLGETQYF. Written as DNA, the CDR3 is TGTGCCAGCAGCCAAGGTCTAGGAGAGACCCAGTACTTC.

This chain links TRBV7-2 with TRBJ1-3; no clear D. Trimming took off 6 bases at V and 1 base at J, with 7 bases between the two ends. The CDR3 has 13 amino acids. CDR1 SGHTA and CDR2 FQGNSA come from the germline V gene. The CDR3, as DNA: TGTGCCAGCAGACTGGGTTCTGGAAACACCATATATTTT. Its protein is CASRLGSGNTIYF.

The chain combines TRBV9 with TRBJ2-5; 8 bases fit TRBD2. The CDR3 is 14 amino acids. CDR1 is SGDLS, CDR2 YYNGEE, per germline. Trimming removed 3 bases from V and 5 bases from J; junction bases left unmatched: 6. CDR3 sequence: CASSDGGAGETQYF. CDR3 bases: TGTGCCAGCAGCGACGGGGGGGCAGGCGAGACCCAGTACTTC. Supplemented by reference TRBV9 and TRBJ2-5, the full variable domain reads DSGVTQTPKHLITATGQRVTLRCSPRSGDLSVYWYQQSLDQGLQFLIQYYNGEERAKGNILERFSAQQFPDLHSELNLSSLELGDSALYFCASSDGGAGETQYFGPGTRLLVL.

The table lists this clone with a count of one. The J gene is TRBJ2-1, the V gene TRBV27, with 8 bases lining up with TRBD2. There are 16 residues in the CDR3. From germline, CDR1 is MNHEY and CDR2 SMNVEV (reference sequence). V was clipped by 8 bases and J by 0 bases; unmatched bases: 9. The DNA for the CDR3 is TGTGCCAGCGGCGATACTAGCGGAGGCTCCTACAATGAGCAGTTCTTC. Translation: CASGDTSGGSYNEQFF.

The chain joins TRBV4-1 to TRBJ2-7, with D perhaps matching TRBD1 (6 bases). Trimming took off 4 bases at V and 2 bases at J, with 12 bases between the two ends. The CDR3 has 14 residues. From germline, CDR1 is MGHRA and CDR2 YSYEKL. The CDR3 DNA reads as TGCGCCAGCAGCCTTTCGGACAGTACCTACGAGCAGTACGTC. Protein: CASSLSDSTYEQYV.

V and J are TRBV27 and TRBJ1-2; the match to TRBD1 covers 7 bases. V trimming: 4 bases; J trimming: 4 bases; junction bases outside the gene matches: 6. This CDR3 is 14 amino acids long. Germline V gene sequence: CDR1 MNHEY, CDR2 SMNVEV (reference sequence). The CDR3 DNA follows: TGTGCCAGCAGTTCGCTGACAGGGATCTATGGCTACACCTTC. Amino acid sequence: CASSSLTGIYGYTF.

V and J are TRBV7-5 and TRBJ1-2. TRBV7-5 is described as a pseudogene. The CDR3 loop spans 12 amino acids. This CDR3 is CAKYEGFYGYTF. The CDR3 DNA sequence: TGTGCCAAATACGAGGGATTCTATGGCTACACCTTC.

CDR3 amino acids: CASSYRGSSTDTQYF. The CDR3 nucleotides read TGTGCCAGCAGTTACAGGGGGTCTAGCACAGATACGCAGTATTTT. The rearrangement uses TRBV6-5 and TRBJ2-3, with D maybe TRBD1 (6 bases). V was shortened by 2 bases and J by 0 bases, with 9 bases between the two germline ends. CDR1 is MNHEY, CDR2 SVGAGI, per germline. CDR3 size: 15 residues.

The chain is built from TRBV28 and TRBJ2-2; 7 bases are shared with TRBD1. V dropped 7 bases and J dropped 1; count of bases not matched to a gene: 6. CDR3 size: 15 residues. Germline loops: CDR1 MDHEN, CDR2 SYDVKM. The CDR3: CASTPGTVNTGELFF. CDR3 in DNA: TGTGCCAGCACCCCCGGGACAGTGAACACCGGGGAGCTGTTTTTT.

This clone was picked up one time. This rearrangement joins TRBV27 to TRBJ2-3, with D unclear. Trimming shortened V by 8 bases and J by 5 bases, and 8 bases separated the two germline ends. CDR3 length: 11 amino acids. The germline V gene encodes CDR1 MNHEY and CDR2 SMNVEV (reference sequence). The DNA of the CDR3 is TGTGCCAGCCAGACGGGAGATACGCAGTATTTT. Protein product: CASQTGDTQYF.

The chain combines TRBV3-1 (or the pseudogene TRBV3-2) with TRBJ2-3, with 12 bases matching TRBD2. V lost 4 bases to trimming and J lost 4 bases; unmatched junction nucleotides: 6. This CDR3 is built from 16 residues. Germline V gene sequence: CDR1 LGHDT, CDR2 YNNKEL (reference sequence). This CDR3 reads CASSLLAGGSADTQYF. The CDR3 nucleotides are TGTGCCAGCAGCCTACTAGCGGGGGGCAGCGCAGATACGCAGTATTTT.

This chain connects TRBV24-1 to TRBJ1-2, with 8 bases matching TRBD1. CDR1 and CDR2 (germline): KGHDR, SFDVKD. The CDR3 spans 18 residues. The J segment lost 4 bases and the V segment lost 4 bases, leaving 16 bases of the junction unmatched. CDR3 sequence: CATSDKRAGGAVGYGYTF. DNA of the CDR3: TGTGCCACCAGTGACAAGAGAGCAGGGGGCGCGGTTGGCTATGGCTACACCTTC.

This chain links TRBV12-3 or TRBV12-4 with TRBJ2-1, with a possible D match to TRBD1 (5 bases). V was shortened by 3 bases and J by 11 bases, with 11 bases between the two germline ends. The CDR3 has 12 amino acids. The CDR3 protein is CASSLFQGKQFF. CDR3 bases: TGTGCCAGCAGTTTGTTCCAGGGTAAGCAGTTCTTC.

This chain's CDR3 is CSVQGHGSNQPQHF. The CDR3 nucleotides read TGCAGCGTCCAGGGGCATGGGAGCAATCAGCCCCAGCATTTT. V usage is TRBV29-1 and J usage is TRBJ1-5; perhaps TRBD1 as D (6 bases). V lost 6 bases and J 1 base, leaving 13 bases between the germline ends. CDR3 length: 14 amino acids. Germline CDR1 is SQVTM and CDR2 is ANQGSEA.

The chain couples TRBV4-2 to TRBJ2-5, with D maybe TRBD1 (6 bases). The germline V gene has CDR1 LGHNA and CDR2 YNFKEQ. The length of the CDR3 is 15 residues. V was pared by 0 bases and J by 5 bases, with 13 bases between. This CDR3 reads CASSQDHQRGETQYF. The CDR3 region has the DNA TGTGCCAGCAGCCAAGATCACCAGAGGGGGGAGACCCAGTACTTC.

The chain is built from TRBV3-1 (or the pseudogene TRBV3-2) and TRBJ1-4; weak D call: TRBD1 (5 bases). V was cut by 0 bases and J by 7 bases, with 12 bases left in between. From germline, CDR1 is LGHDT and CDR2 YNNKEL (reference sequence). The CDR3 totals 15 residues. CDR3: CASSQDRGVGEKLFF. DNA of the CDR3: TGTGCCAGCAGCCAAGATCGAGGGGTGGGTGAAAAACTGTTTTTT.

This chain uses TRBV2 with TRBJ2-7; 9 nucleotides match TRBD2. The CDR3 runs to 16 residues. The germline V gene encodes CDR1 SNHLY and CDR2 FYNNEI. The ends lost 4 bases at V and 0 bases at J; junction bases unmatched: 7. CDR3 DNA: TGTGCCAGCAGTGGAGCTAGCGGGGTAAACTCCTACGAGCAGTACTTC. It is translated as CASSGASGVNSYEQYF. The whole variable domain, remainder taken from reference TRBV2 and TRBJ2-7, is EPEVTQTPSHQVTQMGQEVILRCVPISNHLYFYWYRQILGQKVEFLVSFYNNEISEKSEIFDDQFSVERPDGSNFTLKIRSTKLEDSAMYFCASSGASGVNSYEQYFGPGTRLTVT.

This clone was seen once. The CDR3 loop is CASSQSGGPDTQYF. The CDR3 bases are TGTGCCAGCAGCCAGAGCGGGGGGCCAGATACGCAGTATTTT. The V call is TRBV7-9, the J call TRBJ2-3; 9 bases are shared with TRBD2. Germline CDR1 and CDR2: SEHNR and FQNEAQ (reference sequence). V lost 5 bases, J lost 4 bases, and 4 bases stayed unmatched. The CDR3 length is 14 residues.

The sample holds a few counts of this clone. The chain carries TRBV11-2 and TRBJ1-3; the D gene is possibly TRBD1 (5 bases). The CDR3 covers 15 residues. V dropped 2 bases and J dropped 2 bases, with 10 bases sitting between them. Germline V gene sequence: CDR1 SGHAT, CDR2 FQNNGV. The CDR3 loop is CASSLRGDTGNTIYF. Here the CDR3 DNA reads TGTGCCAGCAGCTTAAGGGGAGACACTGGAAACACCATATATTTT.

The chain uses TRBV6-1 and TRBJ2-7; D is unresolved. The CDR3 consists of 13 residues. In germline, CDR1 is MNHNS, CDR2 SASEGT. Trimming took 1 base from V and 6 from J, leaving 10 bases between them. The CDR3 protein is CASSEVGVGEQYV. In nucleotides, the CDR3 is TGTGCCAGCAGTGAAGTCGGCGTGGGCGAGCAGTACGTC.

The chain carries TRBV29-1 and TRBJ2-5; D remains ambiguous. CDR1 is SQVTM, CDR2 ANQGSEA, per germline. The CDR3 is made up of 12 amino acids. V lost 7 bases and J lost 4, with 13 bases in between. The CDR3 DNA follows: TGCAGCGCCAAGGGCAGTGTAGAGACCCAGTACTTC. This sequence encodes CSAKGSVETQYF. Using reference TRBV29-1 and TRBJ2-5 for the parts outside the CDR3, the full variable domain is SAVISQKPSRDICQRGTSLTIQCQVDSQVTMMFWYRQQPGQSLTLIATANQGSEATYESGFVIDKFPISRPNLTFSTLTVSNMSPEDSSIYLCSAKGSVETQYFGPGTRLLVL.

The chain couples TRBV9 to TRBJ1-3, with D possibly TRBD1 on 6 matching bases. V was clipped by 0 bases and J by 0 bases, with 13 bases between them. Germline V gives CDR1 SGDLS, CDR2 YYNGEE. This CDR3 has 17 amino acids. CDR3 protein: CASSVGLGGVSGNTIYF. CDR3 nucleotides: TGTGCCAGCAGCGTAGGTCTAGGGGGGGTCTCTGGAAACACCATATATTTT.

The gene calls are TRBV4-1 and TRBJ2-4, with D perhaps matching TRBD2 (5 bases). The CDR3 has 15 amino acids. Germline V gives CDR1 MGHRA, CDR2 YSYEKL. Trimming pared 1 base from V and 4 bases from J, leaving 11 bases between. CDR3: CASSQGPSGKNIQYF. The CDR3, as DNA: TGCGCCAGCAGCCAAGGGCCCAGCGGTAAAAACATTCAGTACTTC.

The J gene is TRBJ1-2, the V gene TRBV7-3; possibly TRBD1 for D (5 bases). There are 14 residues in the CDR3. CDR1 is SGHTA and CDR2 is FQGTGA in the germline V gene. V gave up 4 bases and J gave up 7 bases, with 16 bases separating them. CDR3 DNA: TGTGCCAGCAGCTCCGGGGGGGGAACTGCTGGCTACACCTTC. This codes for CASSSGGGTAGYTF.

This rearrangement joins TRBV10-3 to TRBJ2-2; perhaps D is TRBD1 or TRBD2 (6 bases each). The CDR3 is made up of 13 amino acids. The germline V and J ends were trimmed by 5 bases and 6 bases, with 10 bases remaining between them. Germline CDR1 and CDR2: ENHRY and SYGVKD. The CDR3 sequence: CAISRGVAGELFF. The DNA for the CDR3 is TGTGCCATCAGTAGGGGGGTAGCCGGGGAGCTGTTTTTT.

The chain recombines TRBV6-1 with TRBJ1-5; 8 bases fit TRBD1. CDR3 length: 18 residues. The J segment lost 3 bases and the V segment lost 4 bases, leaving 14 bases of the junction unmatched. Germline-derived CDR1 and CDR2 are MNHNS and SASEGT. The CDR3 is CASSAKRTGKGDNQPQHF. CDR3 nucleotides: TGTGCCAGCAGTGCCAAGCGGACAGGGAAAGGCGACAATCAGCCCCAGCATTTT.

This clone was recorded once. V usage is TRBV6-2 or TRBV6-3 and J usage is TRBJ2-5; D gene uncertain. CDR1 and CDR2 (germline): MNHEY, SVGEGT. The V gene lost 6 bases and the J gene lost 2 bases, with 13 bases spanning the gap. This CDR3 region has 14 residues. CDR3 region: CASSQSAGQETQYF. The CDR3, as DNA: TGTGCCAGCAGCCAAAGCGCCGGGCAAGAGACCCAGTACTTC.

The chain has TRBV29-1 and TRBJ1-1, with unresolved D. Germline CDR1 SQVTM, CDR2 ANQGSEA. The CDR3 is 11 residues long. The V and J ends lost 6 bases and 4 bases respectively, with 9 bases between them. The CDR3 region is CSVTKGTEAFF. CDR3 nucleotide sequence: TGCAGCGTCACCAAGGGCACTGAAGCTTTCTTT.

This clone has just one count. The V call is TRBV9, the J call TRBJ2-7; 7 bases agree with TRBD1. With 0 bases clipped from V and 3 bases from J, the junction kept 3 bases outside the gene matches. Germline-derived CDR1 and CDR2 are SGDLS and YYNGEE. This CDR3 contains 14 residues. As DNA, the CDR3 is TGTGCCAGCAGCGTAGCAGGACAGGACTACGAGCAGTACTTC. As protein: CASSVAGQDYEQYF.